Listed here is a single T cell receptor beta chain. This clonotype was seen many times. Its specific antigen is unknown. No base quality values were provided; no much bigger clone lies one nucleotide off. The germline V gene provides CDR1 SGHRS and CDR2 YFSETQ. Deletion took 4 bases off V and 8 bases off J, with a span of 19 bases between the germline ends. Reading from cysteine to phenylalanine, the CDR3 counts 16 amino acids. Only the CDR3 part of the read is kept: 48 bases, read in frame from the first base. The data were obtained in a study of spatial heterogeneity in lung cancer (dated by TCRdb to the late 2010s). Study-level background: Beta-chain transcripts were consistently detected in greater numbers than alpha-chain transcripts, which likely reflected higher beta-chain transcript abundance. At surgery, both alpha and beta chains were TCR-sequenced in 200 to 250 tumor regions, about 61 matched nontumor lung samples and some 60 PBMC samples. The study quantitatively compared TCR alpha and beta repertoires across multiple tumor regions, matched nontumor lung and blood in non-small cell lung cancer. TCR repertoire features were related to nonsynonymous mutation counts determined by whole-exome sequencing of tumor tissue. In the raw uncorrected reads, each unique combination of TCR and UMI appeared more than ten times on average. A strong correlation was found between TCR transcript counts in tumor regions and a T cell transcriptional module score from matched bulk RNA-seq. Broader findings and caveats from the paper: Additional single-cell paired TCR alpha and beta sequencing was considered necessary to confirm, at a functional level, the hypothesis that regional TCRs recognize regional mutations. TCR-seq coverage of tumor T cells was estimated to be only roughly 7.3% for alpha chains and 13% to 15% for beta chains. Counts of ubiquitous and regional expanded TCRs correlated with counts of ubiquitous and regional nonsynonymous mutations, respectively. The number of expanded intratumoral alpha and beta TCRs correlated with the tumor nonsynonymous mutation count.

Library prep was done by 5' RACE. Reads for this sample came from a NextSeq 500. In the TCR library protocol, a unique molecular identifier was attached to each TCR cDNA molecule so that PCR and sequencing errors could be corrected. On the authors' methods: Decombinator tools were used for TCR identification, UMI-based error correction and CDR3 extraction. Expanded TCRs were defined as those above a frequency of 2 per 1,000, corresponding to the top 1% of the tumor frequency distribution. Expanded tumor TCRs statistically deemed absent (corrected P<0.05) from at least one tumor region were classed as regional, and all other expanded tumor TCRs were classed as ubiquitous. Each repertoire was subsampled 100 times to 5,000 TCRs, after which Renyi diversity was computed with the R vegan package. CDR3 similarity networks were built from amino acid triplet string-kernel similarity, with CDR3s being connected when pairwise similarity was above 0.82. TCRdb cleaned the public reads at Q25 with fastp, built clones with MiXCR and kept in-frame beta chains. Here each entry gathers all rows of one CDR3 protein and keeps the most common genes and DNA. These V and J calls rely on TCRdb rather than the paper's analysis. In this sample the table shows around 95,000 distinct CDR3 sequences, 4.4% of which occur a single time. Together, the top ten hold roughly 20% of the sample.

The time point label, read with the paper, signifies: sample taken at primary tumor resection. The donors were 60 to 80 patients from the lung TRACERx cohort who had early-stage, untreated non-small cell lung cancer. TCR sequencing used whole RNA extracted from tumor and nontumor lung tissue, or from cryopreserved PBMC samples, without cell sorting. Patients were selected for TCR sequencing only if sufficient RNA was available from at least two tumor regions. Before being selected, tumor and adjacent nontumor lung specimens were reviewed by a lung pathologist. This specimen was lung tumor tissue, taken at surgery. The receptor's source is a male donor with early-stage non-small cell lung cancer. The V gene is TRBV5-1 and the J gene is TRBJ1-6, with TRBD1 as a weak D call on 6 bases. Read as DNA, the sequence is TGCGCCAGCAGCGTATCAAAACAGGGATCGTATTCACCCCTCCACTTT. This gives the protein CASSVSKQGSYSPLHF.